Detailed here is one TCR beta chain. This CDR3 contains 17 residues. Germline lookup yields CDR1 SEHNR and CDR2 FQNEAQ (reference sequence). The data stem from a study of T cell clusters in autoimmune cytopenias. TRB was amplified by touch-down multiplex PCR, primer pools A and B combined. After re-calling the multiplex PCR reads, TCRdb lists one entry per CDR3 protein, DNA absent. Its table records under 13,000 distinct CDR3 sequences. Some 34,000 genome equivalents of blood DNA were amplified for TRB. The same sample was also used in a study of T cell repertoires in aging, cancer and after chemotherapy. As that report states: Donor ages fell into six groups from 30 or younger up to 70 or older. The full dataset contained several million TCR reads. Untreated cancer patients had significantly lower blood TCR diversity than age-matched healthy donors.

This TCR was recovered from a human donor in good health. The V call is TRBV7-9, the J call TRBJ2-3; the TRBD2 assignment by TCRdb is unverifiable without DNA. The sequenced material came from peripheral blood. CDR3 region: CASSLVAGLGGTDTQYF.